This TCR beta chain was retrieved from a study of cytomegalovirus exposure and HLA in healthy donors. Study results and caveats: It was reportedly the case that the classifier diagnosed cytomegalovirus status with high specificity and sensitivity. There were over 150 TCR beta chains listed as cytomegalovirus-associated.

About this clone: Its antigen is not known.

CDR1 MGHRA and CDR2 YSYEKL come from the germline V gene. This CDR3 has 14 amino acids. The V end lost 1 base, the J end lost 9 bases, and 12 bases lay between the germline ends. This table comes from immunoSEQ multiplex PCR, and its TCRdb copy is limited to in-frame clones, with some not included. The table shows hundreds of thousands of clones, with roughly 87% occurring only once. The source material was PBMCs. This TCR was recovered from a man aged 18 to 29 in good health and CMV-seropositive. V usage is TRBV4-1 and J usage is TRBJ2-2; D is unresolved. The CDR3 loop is CASSQGVVAWELFF. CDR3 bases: TGCGCCAGCAGCCAAGGGGTGGTAGCCTGGGAGCTGTTTTTT.